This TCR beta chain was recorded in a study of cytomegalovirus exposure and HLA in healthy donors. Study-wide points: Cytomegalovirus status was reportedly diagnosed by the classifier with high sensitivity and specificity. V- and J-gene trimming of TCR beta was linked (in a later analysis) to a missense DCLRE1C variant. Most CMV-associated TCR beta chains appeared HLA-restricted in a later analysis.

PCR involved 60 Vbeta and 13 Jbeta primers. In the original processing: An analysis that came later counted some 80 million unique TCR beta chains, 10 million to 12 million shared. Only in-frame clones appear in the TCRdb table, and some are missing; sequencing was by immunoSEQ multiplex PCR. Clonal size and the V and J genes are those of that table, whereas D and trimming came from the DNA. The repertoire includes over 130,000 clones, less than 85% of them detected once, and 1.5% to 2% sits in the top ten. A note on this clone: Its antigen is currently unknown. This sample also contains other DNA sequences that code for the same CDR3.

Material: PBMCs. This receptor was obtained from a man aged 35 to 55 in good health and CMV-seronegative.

The chain's CDR3 is CASSFGTGANTGELFF. The CDR3 nucleotides are TGCGCCAGCAGCTTCGGGACAGGGGCGAACACCGGGGAGCTGTTTTTT. V is TRBV5-1 and J is TRBJ2-2, with TRBD1 identical over 10 bases. The CDR3 extends over 16 amino acids. Germline V gene sequence: CDR1 SGHRS, CDR2 YFSETQ. The ends lost 2 bases at V and 0 bases at J; junction bases unmatched: 1.